This TCR beta chain was obtained from a study of T cell responses to AZD1222 COVID-19 vaccine. This clone turned up a few times. Its antigen is not identified. J lost 5 bases, V lost 2 bases, and 2 bases had no gene match. This CDR3 is 14 amino acids long. In germline, CDR1 is SGHRS, CDR2 YFSETQ. Study-level results: White British people made up most donors, females outnumbered males, and clonal diversity was possibly underestimated.

TCRdb's table, derived via immunoSEQ multiplex PCR, lists solely in-frame clones and lacks some. The sample holds around 120,000 clones, 75% to 90% seen once. The source material was peripheral blood, sampled 28 days after the second AZD1222 dose. The sequence derives from an adult who received the AZD1222 COVID-19 vaccine. The rearrangement uses TRBV5-1 and TRBJ2-2; TRBD1 aligns across 8 bases. In DNA form, the CDR3 reads TGCGCCAGCAGCTTCACAGGGGGGACCGGGGAGCTGTTTTTT. Residues: CASSFTGGTGELFF.